Detailed here is one T cell receptor beta chain. No antigen is known for it. The CDR3 length is 16 residues. The germline CDR1 and CDR2 sequences are MNHNS and SASEGT. The ends were cut back, 3 bases at V and 2 bases at J, with 16 bases in the middle. In a few donor pairs, unstimulated naive, memory, effector memory and TEMRA subsets were sequenced. Sequencing was performed with immunoSEQ multiplex PCR; in TCRdb, only in-frame clones are kept and a portion is missing. This table has several thousand clones, about 60% appearing once. The record originates from a study of siplizumab effects on memory and regulatory T cells. Study-level findings and limits: Siplizumab significantly decreased alloreactive sequences from unstimulated CD4+ memory cells. Apparently key alloresponse contributors, naive T cells also seemed more diverse than memory cells.

The V call is TRBV6-1, the J call TRBJ2-5, with unresolved D. The sample consisted of effector memory CD8+ T cells sorted from blood. Subset specified: unstimulated CD8+ effector memory T cells. The clonotype was recovered from a human donor in good health. This CDR3 is CASSETPGSGQETQYF. The CDR3 coding sequence is TGTGCCAGCAGTGAGACCCCCGGGTCAGGTCAAGAGACCCAGTACTTC.